This T cell receptor (beta chain) was captured by sequencing in a study of CD8+ T cells in alopecia areata. The study's findings and limits: Affected scalp, especially in alopecia totalis/universalis, had a higher clonality than normal scalp did.

This CDR3 comprises 11 residues. V shed 5 bases and J shed 8 bases, with 12 bases lying between them. CDR1 and CDR2 (germline): GTSNPN, SVGIG (reference sequence). As the sequencing template, cDNA was produced by extracting RNA and reverse transcribing it. Profiling relied on immunoSEQ multiplex PCR, and the TCRdb table lists in-frame clones only, not all of them. The sample includes 95,000 to 150,000 clones, around 48% of them seen just once. Patients with alopecia areata provided lesional scalp punch biopsies as well as peripheral blood. From PBMCs, CD4+ and CD8+ T cells were sorted. Concerning this clone itself: The antigen remains undetermined.

This sequence was found in a human donor with alopecia areata. Sequenced sample: NKG2D-low CD8+ T cells sorted from blood. The chain couples TRBV30 to TRBJ1-1; D is possibly TRBD1 (6 bases). CDR3 in amino acids: CAWARGIEAFF. In DNA form, the CDR3 reads TGTGCCTGGGCCAGGGGCATCGAAGCTTTCTTT.